These 14 T cell receptor beta chains were all obtained from the same sample, sequenced in a study of CD8+ T cells in alopecia areata. The treatment denotes: oral pan-JAK inhibitor, 5-10 mg twice daily. cDNA reverse transcribed from extracted RNA served as the sequencing template. Some clones are missing from TCRdb's copy, which holds only in-frame ones; the method was immunoSEQ multiplex PCR. The table shows 100,000 to 150,000 clones, with 60% to 65% occurring only once. The source was CD4+ T cells sorted from blood, collected at week 4, from a patient treated with tofacitinib. The receptors come from a human donor with alopecia areata.

The rearrangement uses TRBV6-5 and TRBJ2-3; D call uncertain. The CDR3 covers 14 residues. Trimming shortened V by 0 bases and J by 6 bases, and 10 bases separated the two germline ends. The V gene's germline CDR1 is MNHEY and CDR2 SVGAGI. The CDR3 reads CASSYSIKRDTQYF. The CDR3 DNA reads as TGTGCCAGCAGTTACTCGATCAAACGGGATACGCAGTATTTT.

A few counts support this clone. V usage is TRBV28 and J usage is TRBJ1-1, with D possibly being TRBD1 (5 bases). This CDR3 spans 13 amino acids. Trimming pared 7 bases from V and 4 bases from J, leaving 13 bases between. Looked up from germline, CDR1 is MDHEN and CDR2 is SYDVKM. The CDR3 DNA is TGTGCCAGCACCAGATCTGGGGGCACTGAAGCTTTCTTT. Its protein product is CASTRSGGTEAFF.

This clone has more than one count but fewer than ten. This chain uses TRBV27 with TRBJ1-1, with a possible D match to TRBD1 (6 bases). This CDR3 is built from 15 residues. V shed 2 bases and J shed 2 bases, with 12 bases lying between them. Germline assignment: CDR1 MNHEY and CDR2 SMNVEV (reference sequence). This CDR3 reads CASSLIGRGNTEAFF. CDR3 bases: TGTGCCAGCAGTTTAATCGGCAGGGGTAACACTGAAGCTTTCTTT.

The chain carries TRBV10-3 and TRBJ1-2, with unresolved D. V lost 0 bases and J 6 bases, leaving 8 bases between the germline ends. Germline CDR1 reads ENHRY; CDR2 reads SYGVKD. The CDR3 is 13 amino acids. The CDR3 coding sequence is TGTGCCATCAGTGAGTCGAGGCTGGATGGCTACACCTTC. This translates into CAISESRLDGYTF.

This chain uses TRBV5-4 with TRBJ2-1; no clear D gene. The germline V gene has CDR1 SGHNT and CDR2 YYREEE (reference sequence). Trimming removed 2 bases from V and 13 bases from J, with 16 bases in between. The CDR3 is made up of 13 amino acids. CDR3: CASSFNSADIQFF. The CDR3 DNA is TGTGCCAGCAGCTTTAACTCGGCCGACATTCAGTTCTTC. Looking up the rest from reference TRBV5-4 and TRBJ2-1 gives the full variable domain: ETGVTQSPTHLIKTRGQQVTLRCSSQSGHNTVSWYQQALGQGPQFIFQYYREEENGRGNFPPRFSGLQFPNYSSELNVNALELDDSALYLCASSFNSADIQFFGPGTRLTVL.

This chain uses TRBV11-2 with TRBJ2-1; 12 bases are shared with TRBD2. This CDR3 has 19 amino acids. Germline V gives CDR1 SGHAT, CDR2 FQNNGV. Losses at the gene ends were 6 bases for V and 0 bases for J; bases not matched to a gene: 12. The CDR3 DNA reads as TGTGCCAGCAGTGGACGTGTCCTAGCGGGGGGGAGCTCCTACAATGAGCAGTTCTTC. Amino acid sequence: CASSGRVLAGGSSYNEQFF. Filled out from reference TRBV11-2 and TRBJ2-1, the complete variable domain reads EAGVAQSPRYKIIEKRQSVAFWCNPISGHATLYWYQQILGQGPKLLIQFQNNGVVDDSQLPKDRFSAERLKGVDSTLKIQPAKLEDSAVYLCASSGRVLAGGSSYNEQFFGPGTRLTVL.

This clone has more than one count but fewer than ten. This chain uses TRBV4-3 with TRBJ2-3; 11 nucleotides match TRBD2. The CDR3 is made up of 19 amino acids. In germline, CDR1 is LGHNA, CDR2 YSLEER. The trim removed 1 base at V and 0 bases at J, leaving 9 bases unmatched. The CDR3 is CASSQGRVSGGVSTDTQYF. Here the CDR3 DNA reads TGCGCCAGCAGCCAAGGGAGAGTTAGCGGGGGGGTGAGCACAGATACGCAGTATTTT.

This clone was seen a few times. The chain recombines TRBV4-1 with TRBJ1-2; 7 bases are a match to TRBD1. The V segment lost 0 bases and the J segment 8 bases; nucleotides outside the gene matches: 9. The germline gives CDR1 MGHRA, CDR2 YSYEKL. The CDR3 contains 15 residues. The CDR3 spells CASSQDSTGSSGYTF. DNA for the CDR3: TGCGCCAGCAGCCAAGATTCGACAGGGTCGAGCGGCTACACCTTC.

V usage is TRBV4-1 and J usage is TRBJ2-7; perhaps TRBD1 as D (5 bases). V was cut by 0 bases and J by 2 bases, with 11 bases left in between. The CDR3 is made up of 15 amino acids. CDR1 MGHRA and CDR2 YSYEKL come from the germline V gene. The CDR3, as DNA: TGCGCCAGCAGCCAAGATCCAGGACAAGCCTACGAGCAGTACTTC. It is translated as CASSQDPGQAYEQYF.

The chain employs TRBV25-1 and TRBJ2-5, with 7 bases identical to TRBD2. Germline CDR1 and CDR2: MGHDK and SYGVNS. The CDR3 consists of 14 residues. Trimming removed 3 bases from V and 5 bases from J; junction bases left unmatched: 6. CDR3 in amino acids: CASSERDYRETQYF. DNA of the CDR3: TGTGCCAGCAGTGAGAGGGACTATAGGGAGACCCAGTACTTC.

V gene TRBV9 combines with J gene TRBJ1-2, with D possibly being TRBD1 (5 bases). The V gene's germline CDR1 is SGDLS and CDR2 YYNGEE. V lost 4 bases to trimming and J lost 6 bases, with 13 bases between them. The CDR3 has 13 amino acids. CDR3 region: CASSRGREDGYTF. The CDR3 DNA sequence: TGTGCCAGCAGCCGTGGCAGGGAGGATGGCTACACCTTC.

The chain combines TRBV29-1 with TRBJ1-5, with a tentative D call TRBD1 (6 bases). Germline CDR1 SQVTM, CDR2 ANQGSEA. The CDR3 contains 14 residues. The V end was cut by 6 bases, the J end by 1 base, with 13 bases between. In DNA form, the CDR3 reads TGCAGCGTAAATGAAGGGGGAAGCAATCAGCCCCAGCATTTT. Translation: CSVNEGGSNQPQHF.

This rearrangement joins TRBV30 to TRBJ1-1, with D possibly matching TRBD1 (6 bases). The germline V gene has CDR1 GTSNPN and CDR2 SVGIG (reference sequence). Trimming cost V 1 base and J 3 bases, with 15 bases left between them. The CDR3 consists of 15 residues. The CDR3 loop is CAWSGRGRRDTEAFF. The CDR3 coding sequence is TGTGCCTGGAGTGGGAGGGGGAGGAGGGACACTGAAGCTTTCTTT.

J is TRBJ1-4 and V is TRBV9; possible D gene TRBD1, 5 bases. CDR3 length equals 13 residues. Between the trimmed V and J ends, which lost 4 bases and 4 bases, there was a span of 8 bases. Germline V gives CDR1 SGDLS, CDR2 YYNGEE. The CDR3 loop is CASSFQGNEKLFF. The CDR3 DNA sequence: TGTGCCAGCAGCTTCCAGGGTAATGAAAAACTGTTTTTT.